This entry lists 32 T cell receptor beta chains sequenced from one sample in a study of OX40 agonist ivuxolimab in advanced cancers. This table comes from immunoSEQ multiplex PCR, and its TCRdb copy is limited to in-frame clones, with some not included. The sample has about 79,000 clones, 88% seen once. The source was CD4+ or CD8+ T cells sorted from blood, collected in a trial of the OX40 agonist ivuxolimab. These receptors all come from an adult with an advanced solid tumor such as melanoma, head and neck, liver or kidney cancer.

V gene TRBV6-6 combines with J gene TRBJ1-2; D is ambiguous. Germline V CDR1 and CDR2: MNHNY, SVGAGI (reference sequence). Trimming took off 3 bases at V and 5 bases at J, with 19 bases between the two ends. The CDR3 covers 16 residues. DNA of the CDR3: TGTGCCAGCAGTTATACCCCGGACGGATTTGGGTATGGCTACACCTTC. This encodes CASSYTPDGFGYGYTF.

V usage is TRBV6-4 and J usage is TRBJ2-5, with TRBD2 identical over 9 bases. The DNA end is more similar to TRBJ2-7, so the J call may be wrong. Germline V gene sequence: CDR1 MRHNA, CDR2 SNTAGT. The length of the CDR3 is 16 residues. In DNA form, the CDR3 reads TGTGCCAGCAGACGGCCTTTGAGCGGGAGGTCCCACGAGCAGTACTTC. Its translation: CASRRPLSGRSHEQYF.

In DNA, the CDR3 is TGTGCCAGCAGCTTGGGACAGGGAATGGACTATGGCTACACCTTC. Its translation is CASSLGQGMDYGYTF. The gene calls are TRBV5-5 and TRBJ1-2; 7 bases agree with TRBD1. The trim removed 0 bases at V and 3 bases at J, leaving 5 bases unmatched. This CDR3 has 15 residues. In germline, CDR1 is SGHKS, CDR2 YYEKEE (reference sequence).

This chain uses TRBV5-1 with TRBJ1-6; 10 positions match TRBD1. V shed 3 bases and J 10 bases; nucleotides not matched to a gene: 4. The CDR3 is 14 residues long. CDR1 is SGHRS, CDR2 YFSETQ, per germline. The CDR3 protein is CASSSGQGPSPLHF. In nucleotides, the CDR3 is TGCGCCAGCAGCTCGGGACAGGGGCCATCACCCCTCCACTTT.

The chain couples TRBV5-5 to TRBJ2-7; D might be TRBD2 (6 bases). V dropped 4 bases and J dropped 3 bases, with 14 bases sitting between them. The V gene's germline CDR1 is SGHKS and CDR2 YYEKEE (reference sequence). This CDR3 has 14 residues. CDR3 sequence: CASSRDSAGYEQYF. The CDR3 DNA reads TGTGCCAGCAGCCGGGACTCCGCGGGCTACGAGCAGTACTTC.

The DNA for the CDR3 is TGTGCCAGCAGGGCGGGGGGCCCGGCTGAAGCTTTCTTT. Amino acids: CASRAGGPAEAFF. V usage is TRBV2 and J usage is TRBJ1-1; the D gene is possibly TRBD1 (6 bases). The CDR3 loop spans 13 amino acids. Trimming shortened V by 6 bases and J by 6 bases, and 14 bases separated the two germline ends. Germline V gene lookup returns CDR1 SNHLY and CDR2 FYNNEI.

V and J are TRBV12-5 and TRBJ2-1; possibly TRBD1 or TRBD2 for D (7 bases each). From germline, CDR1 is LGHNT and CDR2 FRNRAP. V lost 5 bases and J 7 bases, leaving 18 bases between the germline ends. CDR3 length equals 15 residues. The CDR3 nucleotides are TGTGCTAGTGGTCCAGGGGGGGCCCCGGGAAATGAGCAGTTCTTC. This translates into CASGPGGAPGNEQFF. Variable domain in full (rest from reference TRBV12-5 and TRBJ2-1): DARVTQTPRHKVTEMGQEVTMRCQPILGHNTVFWYRQTMMQGLELLAYFRNRAPLDDSGMPKDRFSAEMPDATLATLKIQPSEPRDSAVYFCASGPGGAPGNEQFFGPGTRLTVL.

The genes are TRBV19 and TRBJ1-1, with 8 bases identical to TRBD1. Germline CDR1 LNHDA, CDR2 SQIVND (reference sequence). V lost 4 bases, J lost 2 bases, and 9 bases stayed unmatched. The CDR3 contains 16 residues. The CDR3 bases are TGTGCCAGTAGTACTAGACAGGGGTGGGGCAACACTGAAGCTTTCTTT. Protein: CASSTRQGWGNTEAFF.

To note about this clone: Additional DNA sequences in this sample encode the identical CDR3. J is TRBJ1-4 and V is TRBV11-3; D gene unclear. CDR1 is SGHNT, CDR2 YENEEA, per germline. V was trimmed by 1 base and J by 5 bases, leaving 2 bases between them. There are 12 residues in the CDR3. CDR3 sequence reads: CASSLGNEKLFF. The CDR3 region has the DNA TGTGCCAGCAGCTTAGGGAATGAAAAACTGTTTTTT.

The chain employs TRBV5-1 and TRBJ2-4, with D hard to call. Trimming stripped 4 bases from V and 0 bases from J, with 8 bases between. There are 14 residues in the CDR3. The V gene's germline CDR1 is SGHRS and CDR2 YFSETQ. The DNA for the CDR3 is TGCGCCAGCAGCCGGACGGGAGCCAAAAACATTCAGTACTTC. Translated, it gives CASSRTGAKNIQYF.

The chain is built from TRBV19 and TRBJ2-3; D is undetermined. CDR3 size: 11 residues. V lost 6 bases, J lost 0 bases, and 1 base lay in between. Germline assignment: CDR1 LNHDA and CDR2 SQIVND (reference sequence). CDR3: CASRSTDTQYF. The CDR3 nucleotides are TGTGCCAGTAGAAGCACAGATACGCAGTATTTT.

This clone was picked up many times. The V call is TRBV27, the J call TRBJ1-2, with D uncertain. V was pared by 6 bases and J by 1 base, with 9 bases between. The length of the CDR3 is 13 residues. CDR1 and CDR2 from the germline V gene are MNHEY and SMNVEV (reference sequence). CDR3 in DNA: TGTGCCAGCAGATCGGGGTTTAACTATGGCTACACCTTC. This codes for CASRSGFNYGYTF.

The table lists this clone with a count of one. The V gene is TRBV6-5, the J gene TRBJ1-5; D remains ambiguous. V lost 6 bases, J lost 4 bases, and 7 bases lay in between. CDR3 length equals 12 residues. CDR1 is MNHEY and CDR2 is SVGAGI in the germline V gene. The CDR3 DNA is TGTGCCAGCAGGACGGGAAATCAGCCCCAGCATTTT. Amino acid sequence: CASRTGNQPQHF.

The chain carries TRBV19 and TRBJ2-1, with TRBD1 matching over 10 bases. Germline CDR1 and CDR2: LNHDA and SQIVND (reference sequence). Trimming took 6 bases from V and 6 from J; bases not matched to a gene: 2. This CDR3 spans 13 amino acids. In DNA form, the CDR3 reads TGTGCCAGTAGATGGACAGGGGGCAATGAGCAGTTCTTC. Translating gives CASRWTGGNEQFF.

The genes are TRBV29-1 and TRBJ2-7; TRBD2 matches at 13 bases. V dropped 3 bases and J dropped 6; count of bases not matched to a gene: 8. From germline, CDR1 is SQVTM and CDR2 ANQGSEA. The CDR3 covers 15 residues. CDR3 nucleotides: TGCAGCGTTGAGGTACTAGCGGGAGGGCGGGGCGAGCAGTACTTC. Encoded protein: CSVEVLAGGRGEQYF.

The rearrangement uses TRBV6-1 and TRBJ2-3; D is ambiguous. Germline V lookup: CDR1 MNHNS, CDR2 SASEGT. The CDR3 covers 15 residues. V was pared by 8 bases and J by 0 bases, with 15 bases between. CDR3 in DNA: TGTGCCAGCCCGACGGGTAGCTCTAGCACAGATACGCAGTATTTT. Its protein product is CASPTGSSSTDTQYF.

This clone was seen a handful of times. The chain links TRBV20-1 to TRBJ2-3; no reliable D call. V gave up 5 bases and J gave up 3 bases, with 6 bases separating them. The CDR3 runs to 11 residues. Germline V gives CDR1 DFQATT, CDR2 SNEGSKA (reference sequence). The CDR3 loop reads CSAPETDTQYF. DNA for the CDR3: TGCAGTGCTCCCGAGACAGATACGCAGTATTTT.

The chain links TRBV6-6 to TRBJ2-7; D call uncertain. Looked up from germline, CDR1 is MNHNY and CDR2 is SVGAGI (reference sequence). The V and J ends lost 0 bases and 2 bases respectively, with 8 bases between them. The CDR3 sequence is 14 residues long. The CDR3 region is CASSYSFLAYEQYF. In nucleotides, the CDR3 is TGTGCCAGCAGTTACTCTTTTCTAGCCTACGAGCAGTACTTC.

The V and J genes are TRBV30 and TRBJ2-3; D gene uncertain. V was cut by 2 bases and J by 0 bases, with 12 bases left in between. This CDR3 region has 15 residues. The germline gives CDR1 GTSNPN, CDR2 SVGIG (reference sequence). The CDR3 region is CAWSLSQASTDTQYF. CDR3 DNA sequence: TGTGCCTGGAGTCTATCTCAAGCTAGCACAGATACGCAGTATTTT.

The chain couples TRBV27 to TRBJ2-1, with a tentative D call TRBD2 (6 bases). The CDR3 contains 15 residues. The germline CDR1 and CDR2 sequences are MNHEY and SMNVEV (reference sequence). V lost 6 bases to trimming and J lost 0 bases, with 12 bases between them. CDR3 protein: CASRIGGASYNEQFF. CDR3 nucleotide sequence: TGTGCCAGCAGAATAGGCGGGGCCTCCTACAATGAGCAGTTCTTC.

This CDR3 reads CASSVGGTLTEQFF. DNA for the CDR3: TGTGCCAGCAGCGTAGGTGGGACCCTAACCGAGCAGTTCTTC. V is TRBV9 and J is TRBJ2-1; D may be TRBD1 or TRBD2 (5 bases each). CDR1 is SGDLS and CDR2 is YYNGEE in the germline V gene. The CDR3 loop spans 14 amino acids. V was clipped by 0 bases and J by 10 bases, with 14 bases between them.

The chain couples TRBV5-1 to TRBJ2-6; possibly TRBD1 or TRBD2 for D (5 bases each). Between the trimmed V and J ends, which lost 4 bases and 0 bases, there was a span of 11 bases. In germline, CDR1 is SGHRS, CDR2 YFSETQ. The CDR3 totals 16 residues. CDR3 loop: CASSRDGNSGANVLTF. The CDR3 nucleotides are TGCGCCAGCAGCCGGGACGGCAACTCTGGGGCCAACGTCCTGACTTTC.

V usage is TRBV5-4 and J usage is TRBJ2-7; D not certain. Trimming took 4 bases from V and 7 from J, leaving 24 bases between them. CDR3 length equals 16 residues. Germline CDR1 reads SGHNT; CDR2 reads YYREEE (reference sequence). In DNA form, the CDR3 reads TGTGCCAGCAGCCAAGATAGTAGCACAACCACTAAGGAGCAGTACTTC. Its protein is CASSQDSSTTTKEQYF.

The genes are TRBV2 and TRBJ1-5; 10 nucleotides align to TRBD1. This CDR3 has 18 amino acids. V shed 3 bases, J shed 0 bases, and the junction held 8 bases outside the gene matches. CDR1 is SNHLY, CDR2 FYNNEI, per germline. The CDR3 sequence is CASSEPPGTGDSNQPQHF. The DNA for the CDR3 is TGTGCCAGCAGTGAGCCTCCCGGGACAGGGGATAGCAATCAGCCCCAGCATTTT.

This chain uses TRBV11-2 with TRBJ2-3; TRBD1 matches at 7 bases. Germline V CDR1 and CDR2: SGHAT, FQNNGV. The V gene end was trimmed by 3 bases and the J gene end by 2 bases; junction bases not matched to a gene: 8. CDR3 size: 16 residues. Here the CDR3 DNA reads TGTGCCAGCAGCTTGGCGGGCGGACAGGCCACAGATACGCAGTATTTT. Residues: CASSLAGGQATDTQYF.

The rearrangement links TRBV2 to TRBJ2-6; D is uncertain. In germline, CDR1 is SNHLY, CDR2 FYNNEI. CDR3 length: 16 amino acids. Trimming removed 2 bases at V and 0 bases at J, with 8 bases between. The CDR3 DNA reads TGTGCCAGCAGTGAAAGGCAGAACTCTGGGGCCAACGTCCTGACTTTC. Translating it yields CASSERQNSGANVLTF.

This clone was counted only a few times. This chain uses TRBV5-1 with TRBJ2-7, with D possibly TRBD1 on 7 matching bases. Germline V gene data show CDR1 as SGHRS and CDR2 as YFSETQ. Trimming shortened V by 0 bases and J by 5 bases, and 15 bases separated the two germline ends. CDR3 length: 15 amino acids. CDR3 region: CASSLGGRGVDEQYF. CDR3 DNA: TGCGCCAGCAGCTTGGGAGGCAGGGGGGTCGACGAGCAGTACTTC.

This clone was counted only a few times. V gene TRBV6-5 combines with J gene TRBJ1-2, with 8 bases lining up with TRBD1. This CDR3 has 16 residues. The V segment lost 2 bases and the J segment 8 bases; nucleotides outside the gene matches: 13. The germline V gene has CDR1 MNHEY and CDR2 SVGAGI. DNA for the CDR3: TGTGCCAGCAGTTACGACCCATCCGTTGGGGACAGGGGCTACACCTTC. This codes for CASSYDPSVGDRGYTF.

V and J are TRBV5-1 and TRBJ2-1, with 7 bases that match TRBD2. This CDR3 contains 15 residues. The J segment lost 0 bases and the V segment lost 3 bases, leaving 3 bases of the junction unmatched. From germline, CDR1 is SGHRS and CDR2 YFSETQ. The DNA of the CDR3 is TGCGCCAGCAGCTCCCGGGAGGTCTCCTACAATGAGCAGTTCTTC. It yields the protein CASSSREVSYNEQFF.

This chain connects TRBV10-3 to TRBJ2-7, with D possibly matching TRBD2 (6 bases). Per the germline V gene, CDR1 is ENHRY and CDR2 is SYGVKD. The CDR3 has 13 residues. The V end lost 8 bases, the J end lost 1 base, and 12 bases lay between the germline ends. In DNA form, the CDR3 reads TGTGCCATCCGGGACTCTAATTCCTACGAGCAGTACTTC. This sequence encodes CAIRDSNSYEQYF.

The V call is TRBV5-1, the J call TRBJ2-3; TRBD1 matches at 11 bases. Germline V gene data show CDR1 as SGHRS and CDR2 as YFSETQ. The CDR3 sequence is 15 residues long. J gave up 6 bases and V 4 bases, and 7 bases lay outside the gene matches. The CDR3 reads CASSIGQGAQDTQYF. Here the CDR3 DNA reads TGCGCCAGCAGCATTGGACAGGGGGCGCAGGATACGCAGTATTTT.

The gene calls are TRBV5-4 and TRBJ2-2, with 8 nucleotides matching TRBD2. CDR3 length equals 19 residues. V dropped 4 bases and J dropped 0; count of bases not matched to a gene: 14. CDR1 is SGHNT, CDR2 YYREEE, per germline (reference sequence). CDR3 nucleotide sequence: TGTGCCAGCAGCCCTGGGGGTGGGCTAGCGGGTCCGAACACCGGGGAGCTGTTTTTT. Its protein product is CASSPGGGLAGPNTGELFF. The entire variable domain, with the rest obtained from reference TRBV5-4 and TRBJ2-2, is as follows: ETGVTQSPTHLIKTRGQQVTLRCSSQSGHNTVSWYQQALGQGPQFIFQYYREEENGRGNFPPRFSGLQFPNYSSELNVNALELDDSALYLCASSPGGGLAGPNTGELFFGEGSRLTVL.